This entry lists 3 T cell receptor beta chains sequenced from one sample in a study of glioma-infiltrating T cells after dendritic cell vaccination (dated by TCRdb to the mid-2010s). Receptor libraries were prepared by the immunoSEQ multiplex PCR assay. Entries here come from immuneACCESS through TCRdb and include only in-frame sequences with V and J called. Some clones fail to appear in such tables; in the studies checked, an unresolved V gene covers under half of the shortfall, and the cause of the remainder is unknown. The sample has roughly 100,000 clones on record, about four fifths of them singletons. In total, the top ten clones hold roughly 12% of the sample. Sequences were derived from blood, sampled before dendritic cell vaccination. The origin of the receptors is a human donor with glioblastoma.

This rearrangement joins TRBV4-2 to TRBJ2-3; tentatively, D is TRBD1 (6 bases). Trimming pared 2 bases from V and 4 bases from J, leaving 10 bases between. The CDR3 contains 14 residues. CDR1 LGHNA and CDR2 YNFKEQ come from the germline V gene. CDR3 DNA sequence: TGTGCCAGCAGCCAATCGCCAGGGGCAGATACGCAGTATTTT. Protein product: CASSQSPGADTQYF.

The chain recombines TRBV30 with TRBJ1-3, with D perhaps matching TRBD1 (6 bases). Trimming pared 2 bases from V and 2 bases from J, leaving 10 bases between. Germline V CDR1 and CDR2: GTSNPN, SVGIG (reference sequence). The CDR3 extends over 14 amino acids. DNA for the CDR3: TGTGCCTGGAGTAGGGGGGGCACTGGAAACACCATATATTTT. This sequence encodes CAWSRGGTGNTIYF.

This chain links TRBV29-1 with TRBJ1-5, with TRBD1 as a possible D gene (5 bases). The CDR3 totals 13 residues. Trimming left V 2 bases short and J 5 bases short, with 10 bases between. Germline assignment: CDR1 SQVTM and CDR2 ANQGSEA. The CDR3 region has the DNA TGCAGCGTTGAACAGGGTCGAGATCAGCCCCAGCATTTT. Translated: CSVEQGRDQPQHF.